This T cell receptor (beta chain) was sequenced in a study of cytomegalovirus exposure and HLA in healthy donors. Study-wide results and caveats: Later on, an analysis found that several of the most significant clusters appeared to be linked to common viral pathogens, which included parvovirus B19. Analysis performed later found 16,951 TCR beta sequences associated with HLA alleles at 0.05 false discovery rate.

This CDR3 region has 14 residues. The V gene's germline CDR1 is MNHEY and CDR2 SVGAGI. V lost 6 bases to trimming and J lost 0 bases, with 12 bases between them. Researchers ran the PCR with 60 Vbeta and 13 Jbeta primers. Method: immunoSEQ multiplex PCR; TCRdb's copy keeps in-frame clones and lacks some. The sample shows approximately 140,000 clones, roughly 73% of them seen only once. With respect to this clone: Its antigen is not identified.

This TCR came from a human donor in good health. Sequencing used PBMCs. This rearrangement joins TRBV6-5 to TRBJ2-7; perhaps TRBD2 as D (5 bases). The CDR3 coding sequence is TGTGCCAGCAGGACTACCGGACGCTCCTACGAGCAGTACTTC. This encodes CASRTTGRSYEQYF.